This T cell receptor beta chain is drawn from a study of T cell repertoires in cytomegalovirus infection (dated by TCRdb to about 2019). With respect to the entire study: Donor HLA type was relevant to the analysis, because carriage of CMV infection together with the matching HLA type was indicated by public TCR beta signatures. Broader findings and caveats from the paper: Carriers of CMV infection plus the relevant HLA type were discriminated by the cumulative frequency of public TCR beta family members in the study cohort and in an independent roughly 400-donor cohort. The ex vivo response was dominated by HLA-C-restricted CMV-specific TCR beta clonotypes, which also provided the single most frequent clonotype in two of eight donors.

The CDR3 runs 15 residues from the cysteine to the phenylalanine. The entry retains the CDR3 DNA only, 45 bases that are in frame from base 1. For CDR1 and CDR2, the germline V gene lists SGHAT and FQNNGV. Comment on this clonotype: No cognate antigen has been identified for it. Possible read error: a much larger clone is one base away.

Sequencing used an Illumina HiSeq 1500. Clones were called with MiXCR by TCRdb after fastp trimmed the public reads at Q25, and only in-frame beta chains were retained. When rows share a CDR3 protein, they turn into one entry using the most common DNA and genes. This sample lists more than 150,000 distinct CDR3 sequences; around 20% were detected once. 2.9% of the sample belongs to the ten largest clones. The sequence joins TRBV11-2 to TRBJ2-5; TRBD2 is a weak D gene call, 5 bases matching. This TCR derives from a human donor in good health (CMV status not recorded). Some clones in this sample may be carry-over from other donors' samples. Input material: PBMCs. The DNA sequence reads TGTGCCAGCAGCTTAGACGGTTCCGGGGTAGAGGCCCAGTACTTC. It specifies CASSLDGSGVEAQYF.